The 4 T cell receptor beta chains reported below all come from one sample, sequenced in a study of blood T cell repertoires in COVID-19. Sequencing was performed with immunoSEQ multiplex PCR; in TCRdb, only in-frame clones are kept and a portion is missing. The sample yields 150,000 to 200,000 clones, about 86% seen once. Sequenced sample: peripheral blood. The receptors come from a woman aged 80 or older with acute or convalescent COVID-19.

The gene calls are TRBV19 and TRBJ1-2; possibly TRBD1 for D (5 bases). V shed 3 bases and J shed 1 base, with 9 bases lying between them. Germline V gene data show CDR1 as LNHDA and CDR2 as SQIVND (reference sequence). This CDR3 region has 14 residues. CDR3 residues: CASSMGGSNYGYTF. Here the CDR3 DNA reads TGTGCCAGTAGTATGGGGGGGAGTAACTATGGCTACACCTTC.

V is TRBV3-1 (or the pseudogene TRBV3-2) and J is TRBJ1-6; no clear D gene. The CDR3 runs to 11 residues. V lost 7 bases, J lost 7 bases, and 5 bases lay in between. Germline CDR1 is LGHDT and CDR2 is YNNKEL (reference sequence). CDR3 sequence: CASNMNSPLHF. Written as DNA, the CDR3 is TGTGCCAGCAATATGAATTCACCCCTCCACTTT.

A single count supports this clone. DNA for the CDR3: TGTGCCAGCAGCTGGGACTTTGGGGCCAACGTCCTGACTTTC. Translation: CASSWDFGANVLTF. V usage is TRBV5-4 and J usage is TRBJ2-6; perhaps TRBD2 as D (6 bases). Trimming removed 3 bases at V and 3 bases at J, with 7 bases between. The CDR3 runs 14 residues. Germline V lookup: CDR1 SGHNT, CDR2 YYREEE (reference sequence).

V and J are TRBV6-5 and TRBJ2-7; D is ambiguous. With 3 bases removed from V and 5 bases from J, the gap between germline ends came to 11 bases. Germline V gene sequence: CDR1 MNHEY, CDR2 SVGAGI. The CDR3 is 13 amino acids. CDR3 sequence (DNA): TGTGCCAGCAGTTATACAATTAAACACGAGCAGTACTTC. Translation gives CASSYTIKHEQYF.